Below are 19 T cell receptor beta chains sequenced from a single sample in a study of early T cells in non-severe SARS-CoV-2 infection. TCRdb reanalysed the 5' RACE reads using MiXCR and keeps one entry per CDR3 protein. Altogether tens of thousands of distinct CDR3 sequences are present, about 10% being singletons, with the ten largest covering 5.5% to 6%. The sequencing used whole blood, collected at baseline. Source of these receptors: an adult who was a healthcare worker with PCR-confirmed SARS-CoV-2 infection or an uninfected control (not recorded which).

The genes are TRBV7-6 and TRBJ1-1; 7 bases line up with TRBD1. The V gene end was trimmed by 5 bases and the J gene end by 0 bases; junction bases not matched to a gene: 6. The CDR3 extends over 15 amino acids. Per germline, CDR1 SGHVS and CDR2 FNYEAQ. The CDR3 sequence is CASSPQGQLNTEAFF. CDR3 nucleotide sequence: TGTGCCAGCAGCCCCCAGGGACAGTTGAACACTGAAGCTTTCTTT.

This clonotype was seen at least ten times. The junction departs from germline at one end; a sequencing error may be responsible. This chain connects TRBV20-1 to TRBJ2-3, with D possibly matching TRBD1 (5 bases). The CDR3 is 14 residues long. Germline V CDR1 and CDR2: DFQATT, SNEGSKA (reference sequence). Written as DNA, the CDR3 is TGCAGTGCCAGAGTAGGGGCTGGCACAGATACGCAGTATTTT. This codes for CSARVGAGTDTQYF.

In its sample, this clonotype was seen once. The gene calls are TRBV2 and TRBJ1-5; D unclear. V was pared by 6 bases and J by 1 base, with 10 bases between. CDR1 is SNHLY and CDR2 is FYNNEI in the germline V gene. The length of the CDR3 is 14 residues. The CDR3 protein is CASRKGLSNQPQHF. CDR3 DNA sequence: TGTGCCAGCAGAAAGGGCCTAAGCAATCAGCCCCAGCATTTT.

V gene TRBV20-1 combines with J gene TRBJ2-1; no reliable D call. This CDR3 contains 17 residues. Germline CDR1 is DFQATT and CDR2 is SNEGSKA (reference sequence). V lost 2 bases and J lost 0, with 17 bases in between. The CDR3 sequence is CSARNPKGLSSYNEQFF. The CDR3 region has the DNA TGCAGTGCTAGAAACCCGAAGGGCCTCTCCTCCTACAATGAGCAGTTCTTC.

This clonotype was counted between two and nine times. This chain joins TRBV4-1 and TRBJ2-7; 10 bases are a match to TRBD2. CDR1 MGHRA and CDR2 YSYEKL come from the germline V gene. After removal of 1 base from V and 5 bases from J, the junction contained 5 bases not matched to a gene. The CDR3 extends over 15 amino acids. The chain's CDR3 is CASSQASGSVNEQYF. The CDR3 DNA sequence: TGCGCCAGCAGCCAAGCTAGCGGGAGTGTTAACGAGCAGTACTTC.

The rearrangement uses TRBV4-2 and TRBJ2-1, with 10 bases identical to TRBD2. The CDR3 contains 16 residues. CDR1 and CDR2 from the germline V gene are LGHNA and YNFKEQ. J lost 6 bases, V lost 3 bases, and 8 bases had no gene match. In DNA, the CDR3 is TGTGCCAGCAGCCAGGATAGCGGGGGGCAGGCCAATGAGCAGTTCTTC. Translating it yields CASSQDSGGQANEQFF.

This clonotype was found a few times. The chain is built from TRBV7-2 and TRBJ1-5; maybe TRBD1 (5 bases). There are 15 residues in the CDR3. Germline-derived CDR1 and CDR2 are SGHTA and FQGNSA. V was cut by 6 bases and J by 4 bases, with 16 bases left in between. The DNA of the CDR3 is TGTGCCAGCAGGAACTCGGGACGGCCTAATCAGCCCCAGCATTTT. This sequence encodes CASRNSGRPNQPQHF.

This clonotype occurred a few times. The J gene is TRBJ2-7, the V gene TRBV2; unclear D gene. CDR1 SNHLY and CDR2 FYNNEI come from the germline V gene. Trimming cost V 3 bases and J 2 bases, with 2 bases left between them. The CDR3 sequence is 11 residues long. CDR3 loop: CASSEAYEQYF. The CDR3 nucleotides read TGTGCCAGCAGTGAGGCCTACGAGCAGTACTTC.

This clonotype appeared many times. The chain is built from TRBV5-8 and TRBJ1-5, with no clear D. V was shortened by 6 bases and J by 7 bases, with 23 bases between the two germline ends. Germline lookup yields CDR1 SGHTS and CDR2 YDEGEE. The CDR3 has 16 residues. The CDR3 region is CASNTPGPPESQPQHF. DNA of the CDR3: TGTGCCAGCAACACACCGGGCCCTCCTGAAAGCCAGCCCCAGCATTTT.

The J gene is TRBJ2-7, the V gene TRBV5-1, with no clear D. Germline CDR1 reads SGHRS; CDR2 reads YFSETQ. The V and J ends lost 5 bases and 0 bases respectively, with 9 bases between them. The CDR3 consists of 13 residues. CDR3 bases: TGCGCCAGCAGACCAGAGAGCTCCTACGAGCAGTACTTC. Translating gives CASRPESSYEQYF.

This clonotype was counted many times. The chain combines TRBV9 with TRBJ2-2, with a weak D call TRBD2 (5 bases). With 10 bases removed from V and 0 bases from J, the gap between germline ends came to 19 bases. Germline CDR1 SGDLS, CDR2 YYNGEE. This CDR3 is 16 amino acids long. CDR3 DNA: TGTGCCGTCAAAGAGGGTCGCTCCGCGAACACCGGGGAGCTGTTTTTT. As protein: CAVKEGRSANTGELFF.

The CDR3 nucleotides read TGTGCCAGCAGCTCTCTAGGCTCCTACAATGAGCAGTTCTTC. Translation gives CASSSLGSYNEQFF. The J gene is TRBJ2-1, the V gene TRBV11-1; D unclear. Trimming pared 4 bases from V and 0 bases from J, leaving 7 bases between. There are 14 residues in the CDR3. Germline CDR1 is SGHAT and CDR2 is FQDESV (reference sequence). Variable domain in full (rest from reference TRBV11-1 and TRBJ2-1): EAEVAQSPRYKITEKSQAVAFWCDPISGHATLYWYRQILGQGPELLVQFQDESVVDDSQLPKDRFSAERLKGVDSTLKIQPAELGDSAMYLCASSSLGSYNEQFFGPGTRLTVL.

The V gene is TRBV2, the J gene TRBJ1-2, with 9 bases aligning to TRBD1. This CDR3 has 16 residues. Germline assignment: CDR1 SNHLY and CDR2 FYNNEI. V lost 5 bases and J lost 6; bases outside the gene matches: 13. In DNA form, the CDR3 reads TGTGCCAGCAGTCCGGGGGGGACAGGGCTCATCAATGGCTACACCTTC. Translating it yields CASSPGGTGLINGYTF. Using reference TRBV2 and TRBJ1-2 for the parts outside the CDR3, the full variable domain is EPEVTQTPSHQVTQMGQEVILRCVPISNHLYFYWYRQILGQKVEFLVSFYNNEISEKSEIFDDQFSVERPDGSNFTLKIRSTKLEDSAMYFCASSPGGTGLINGYTFGSGTRLTVV.

The chain links TRBV7-6 to TRBJ2-6; D is unresolved. The germline V and J ends were trimmed by 4 bases and 4 bases, with 14 bases remaining between them. Germline V gives CDR1 SGHVS, CDR2 FNYEAQ. This CDR3 comprises 16 residues. The CDR3 sequence is CASSSTLRSGANVLTF. The CDR3 DNA is TGTGCCAGCAGCTCGACCCTAAGATCCGGGGCCAACGTCCTGACTTTC.

V is TRBV20-1 and J is TRBJ2-3; TRBD2 might be the D (6 bases). The CDR3 length is 15 residues. V gave up 3 bases and J gave up 0 bases, with 13 bases separating them. Germline V gene lookup returns CDR1 DFQATT and CDR2 SNEGSKA (reference sequence). The CDR3 loop is CSASKAGLSTDTQYF. The CDR3 DNA reads TGCAGTGCTAGCAAAGCGGGCCTAAGCACAGATACGCAGTATTTT.

The V gene is TRBV7-2, the J gene TRBJ2-2; weak D call: TRBD2 (5 bases). V was cut by 8 bases and J by 0 bases, with 10 bases left in between. The CDR3 has 14 residues. CDR1 is SGHTA and CDR2 is FQGNSA in the germline V gene. The CDR3 coding sequence is TGTGCCAGCCTGCGGGCTGCGAACACCGGGGAGCTGTTTTTT. It specifies CASLRAANTGELFF.

This clonotype showed up just a few times. The chain is built from TRBV19 and TRBJ1-5; D gene uncertain. V lost 6 bases and J lost 0, with 12 bases in between. This CDR3 has 15 residues. Germline CDR1 is LNHDA and CDR2 is SQIVND (reference sequence). The CDR3 nucleotides are TGTGCCAGTAGCTACACGGGCCTTAGCAATCAGCCCCAGCATTTT. This sequence encodes CASSYTGLSNQPQHF.

V gene TRBV7-8 combines with J gene TRBJ2-7; 9 bases are a match to TRBD2. CDR1 and CDR2 (germline): SGHVS, FQNEAQ. This CDR3 region has 12 residues. J gave up 10 bases and V 5 bases, and 6 bases lay outside the gene matches. The CDR3 spells CASSDFSGSQYF. The CDR3 nucleotides are TGTGCCAGCAGCGACTTTAGCGGGAGCCAGTACTTC. The whole variable domain, filled in from reference TRBV7-8 and TRBJ2-7, reads GAGVSQSPRYKVAKRGQDVALRCDPISGHVSLFWYQQALGQGPEFLTYFQNEAQLDKSGLPSDRFFAERPEGSVSTLKIQRTQQEDSAVYLCASSDFSGSQYFGPGTRLTVT.

V is TRBV11-2 and J is TRBJ2-5; 12 bases are shared with TRBD1. Trimming at V came to 8 bases and at J to 2 bases, leaving 15 bases not matched to a gene. Germline V gene sequence: CDR1 SGHAT, CDR2 FQNNGV. The CDR3 contains 18 residues. CDR3: CASGPGQGANFPQETQYF. The CDR3, as DNA: TGTGCCAGCGGCCCGGGACAGGGGGCAAACTTTCCACAAGAGACCCAGTACTTC.